These 20 T cell receptor beta chains share one sample of origin, sequenced in a study of T cells in Graves' hyperthyroidism and ophthalmopathy. Amplified TCR beta CDR3 regions came from RNA transcripts. TCR CDR3 regions were first amplified by RT-PCR with HTBI primers. TCRdb analysed the multiplex PCR reads with MiXCR anew, one entry per CDR3 protein. This sample carries about 52,000 distinct CDR3 sequences, over 40% of them seen once, and the ten largest clones take about 9.8%. The sample consisted of blood. The receptor set was obtained from a woman aged 45-59 years with Graves' ophthalmopathy.

The V and J genes are TRBV12-5 and TRBJ2-1; 10 nucleotides align to TRBD2. CDR1 LGHNT and CDR2 FRNRAP come from the germline V gene. The CDR3 extends over 19 amino acids. Trimming took 0 bases from V and 0 from J; bases not matched to a gene: 8. The CDR3 DNA reads TGTGCTAGTGGTTTGGTTACCGGGACTAGCGAGCACTCCTACAATGAGCAGTTCTTC. Translating gives CASGLVTGTSEHSYNEQFF.

This clonotype came up many times. A read error may produce the germline difference seen at one junction end. The J gene is TRBJ2-7, the V gene TRBV2, with 7 positions matching TRBD1. Germline CDR1 reads SNHLY; CDR2 reads FYNNEI. The CDR3 is made up of 14 amino acids. CDR3 sequence (DNA): TGTGCCAGCACACTAGAGGGACAGTCCTACGGGCAGTACTTC. This translates into CASTLEGQSYGQYF.

This clonotype is medium-sized by share. This chain connects TRBV29-1 to TRBJ1-6; D is uncertain. V lost 6 bases, J lost 10 bases, and 16 bases lay in between. Germline V lookup: CDR1 SQVTM, CDR2 ANQGSEA. CDR3 length: 13 amino acids. The CDR3 reads CSVLVGSGSPLHF. For the CDR3, the DNA is TGCAGCGTCCTTGTGGGGAGTGGCTCACCCCTCCACTTT.

There are many counts of this clonotype. A much larger clone sits a single nucleotide away, making a read error possible. Since the CDR3 does not end with the conserved phenylalanine or tryptophan, this likely comes from a read error. The chain is built from TRBV7-9 and TRBJ2-5; TRBD2 agrees at 11 bases. The CDR3 extends over 16 amino acids. The J segment lost 2 bases and the V segment lost 5 bases, leaving 7 bases of the junction unmatched. From germline, CDR1 is SEHNR and CDR2 FQNEAQ (reference sequence). The CDR3 here is CASSAGTSGSQETQYL. CDR3 coding DNA: TGTGCCAGCAGCGCAGGGACTAGCGGATCTCAAGAGACCCAGTACCTC.

Note on this clonotype: At one end the junction does not follow the germline gene, possibly because of a read error. The V gene is TRBV7-8, the J gene TRBJ2-7; TRBD2 matches at 12 bases. Germline assignment: CDR1 SGHVS and CDR2 FQNEAQ. The CDR3 totals 15 residues. In DNA form, the CDR3 reads TGTGCCAGCAGCCTAGCGGGAGGGCCTTCCTACGAGCAGTACTTC. Its translation: CASSLAGGPSYEQYF.

This clonotype was seen ten or more times. This chain uses TRBV7-3 with TRBJ2-1; D may correspond to TRBD1 or TRBD2 (5 bases each). Trimming left V 3 bases short and J 12 bases short, with 15 bases between. CDR1 is SGHTA and CDR2 is FQGTGA in the germline V gene. This CDR3 has 13 amino acids. The CDR3 sequence: CASSLLGDRTQFF. CDR3 sequence (DNA): TGTGCCAGCAGCTTGCTAGGGGACCGTACGCAGTTCTTC.

About this clonotype itself: The CDR3 end shows no conserved phenylalanine or tryptophan, and so a read error is likely. The CDR3 here is CSARRDRYYGYTL. The DNA of the CDR3 is TGCAGTGCAAGAAGGGACAGATACTATGGCTACACCCTC. The V call is TRBV20-1, the J call TRBJ1-2, with TRBD1 matching over 7 bases. This CDR3 has 13 amino acids. Per germline, CDR1 DFQATT and CDR2 SNEGSKA (reference sequence). Trimming at V came to 6 bases and at J to 3 bases, leaving 7 bases not matched to a gene.

V is TRBV10-3 and J is TRBJ2-7; TRBD1 aligns across 7 bases. The J segment lost 4 bases and the V segment lost 4 bases, leaving 7 bases of the junction unmatched. The CDR3 has 14 residues. Germline CDR1 is ENHRY and CDR2 is SYGVKD. The CDR3 spells CAISGKQGIYEQYF. The CDR3 bases are TGTGCCATCAGTGGCAAACAGGGGATATACGAGCAGTACTTC.

This clonotype was observed a handful of times. This chain uses TRBV4-2 with TRBJ1-2; 8 bases agree with TRBD1. Germline V gene lookup returns CDR1 LGHNA and CDR2 YNFKEQ. The CDR3 covers 15 residues. After removal of 1 base from V and 8 bases from J, the junction contained 9 bases not matched to a gene. The chain's CDR3 is CASSQGATGAWGYTF. The CDR3 DNA reads TGTGCCAGCAGCCAAGGGGCGACAGGGGCTTGGGGCTACACCTTC.

The chain uses TRBV19 and TRBJ2-1; the match to TRBD2 covers 8 bases. CDR1 is LNHDA, CDR2 SQIVND, per germline (reference sequence). CDR3 length: 14 residues. The junction had 12 bases not matched to a gene; V was cut back by 5 bases and J by 12 bases. In DNA form, the CDR3 reads TGTGCCAGTAGTTTCGGGGGGGCCGCAGATACGCAGTTCTTC. Translation: CASSFGGAADTQFF. Complete variable domain (other parts from reference TRBV19 and TRBJ2-1): DGGITQSPKYLFRKEGQNVTLSCEQNLNHDAMYWYRQDPGQGLRLIYYSQIVNDFQKGDIAEGYSVSREKKESFPLTVTSAQKNPTAFYLCASSFGGAADTQFFGPGTRLTVL.

This clonotype was observed a single time. At one boundary the junction diverges from the germline segment, which might be a read error. The J gene is TRBJ1-3, the V gene TRBV7-3; 11 bases fit TRBD1. This CDR3 comprises 17 residues. In germline, CDR1 is SGHTA, CDR2 FQGTGA. Here the CDR3 DNA reads TGTGCCAGCGGCCCCGGACAGGGGGCGGCAGCGGGAAACACCGTATATTTT. Translated: CASGPGQGAAAGNTVYF.

To note about this clonotype: This sequence may be a read error, since a much larger clone differs from it by one base. V usage is TRBV3-1 and J usage is TRBJ1-1, with TRBD1 identical over 10 bases. The CDR3 is made up of 13 amino acids. CDR1 LGHDT and CDR2 YNNKEL come from the germline V gene (reference sequence). The CDR3 loop is CASGQGQGGQAFF. In DNA, the CDR3 is TGTGCCAGCGGCCAAGGACAGGGGGGCCAAGCTTTCTTT.

This clonotype has ten or more counts. This chain joins TRBV7-2 and TRBJ1-2; D is perhaps TRBD1 (6 bases). Between the trimmed V and J ends, which lost 7 bases and 0 bases, there was a span of 9 bases. CDR3 length: 13 residues. Looked up from germline, CDR1 is SGHTA and CDR2 is FQGNSA. Here the CDR3 reads CASMTGANYGYTF. CDR3 DNA sequence: TGTGCCAGCATGACAGGAGCTAACTATGGCTACACCTTC.

The J gene is TRBJ1-1, the V gene TRBV10-3, with D possibly matching TRBD1 (5 bases). The CDR3 runs 11 residues. Trimming stripped 4 bases from V and 12 bases from J, with 12 bases between. Germline V lookup: CDR1 ENHRY, CDR2 SYGVKD. The CDR3 protein is CAISGGETTFF. In DNA form, the CDR3 reads TGTGCCATCAGTGGGGGGGAGACGACTTTCTTT.

The rearrangement links TRBV4-3 to TRBJ2-7; TRBD2 agrees at 16 bases. From germline, CDR1 is LGHNA and CDR2 YSLEER. This CDR3 is built from 19 residues. V trimming: 2 bases; J trimming: 2 bases; junction bases outside the gene matches: 9. CDR3 nucleotides: TGCGCCAGCAGCCAATGGGGGGGACTAGCGGGAGGGAGCGCCTACGAGCAGTACTTC. It specifies CASSQWGGLAGGSAYEQYF.

This clonotype was seen a few times. This rearrangement joins TRBV3-1 to TRBJ1-1, with D unclear. This CDR3 spans 13 amino acids. Germline V gene sequence: CDR1 LGHDT, CDR2 YNNKEL (reference sequence). The V end was cut by 1 base, the J end by 7 bases, with 10 bases between. In DNA, the CDR3 is TGTGCCAGCAGCCAAGCGGCAGGCCTTGAAGCTTTCTTT. This encodes CASSQAAGLEAFF.

Only one count was recorded for this clonotype. J is TRBJ1-1 and V is TRBV11-3; D unresolved. Trimming took 0 bases from V and 0 from J, leaving 2 bases between them. Per the germline V gene, CDR1 is SGHNT and CDR2 is YENEEA. There are 13 residues in the CDR3. The CDR3 region has the DNA TGTGCCAGCAGCTTAGACTTGAACACTGAAGCTTTCTTT. This sequence encodes CASSLDLNTEAFF.

This clonotype was detected many times. A read error is possible here, since a much larger clone lies one base away. The chain links TRBV2 to TRBJ1-1; no reliable D call. This CDR3 spans 11 amino acids. From germline, CDR1 is SNHLY and CDR2 FYNNEI. The CDR3 here is CAGSEATQAFF. CDR3 sequence (DNA): TGTGCCGGCAGTGAAGCGACCCAGGCTTTCTTT.

In DNA form, the CDR3 reads TGTGCCAGCAGGATGGGGACTGGCGGGAGATCGGCCTACGAGCAGTACTTC. Protein product: CASRMGTGGRSAYEQYF. The chain has TRBV2 and TRBJ2-7; 7 nucleotides match TRBD2. V trimming: 6 bases; J trimming: 2 bases; junction bases outside the gene matches: 16. CDR1 SNHLY and CDR2 FYNNEI come from the germline V gene. This CDR3 comprises 17 residues.

V gene TRBV7-8 combines with J gene TRBJ2-6; no reliable D call. V was cut by 0 bases and J by 0 bases, with 3 bases left in between. The CDR3 runs to 15 residues. Germline V CDR1 and CDR2: SGHVS, FQNEAQ. The CDR3 DNA reads as TGTGCCAGCAGCTTAGCAGGCTCTGGGGCCAACGTCCTGACTTTC. Translated, it gives CASSLAGSGANVLTF.